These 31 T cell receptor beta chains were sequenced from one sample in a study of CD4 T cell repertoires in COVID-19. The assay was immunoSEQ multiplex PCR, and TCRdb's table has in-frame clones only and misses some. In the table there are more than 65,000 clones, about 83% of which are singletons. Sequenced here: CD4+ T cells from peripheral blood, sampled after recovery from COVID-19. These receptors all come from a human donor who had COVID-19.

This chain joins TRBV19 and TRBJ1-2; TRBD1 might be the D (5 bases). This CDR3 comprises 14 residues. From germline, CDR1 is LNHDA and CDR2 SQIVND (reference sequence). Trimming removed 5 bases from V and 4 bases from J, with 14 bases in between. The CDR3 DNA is TGTGCCAGTAGTCCGCAGGGCGCGATCTATGGCTACACCTTC. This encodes CASSPQGAIYGYTF.

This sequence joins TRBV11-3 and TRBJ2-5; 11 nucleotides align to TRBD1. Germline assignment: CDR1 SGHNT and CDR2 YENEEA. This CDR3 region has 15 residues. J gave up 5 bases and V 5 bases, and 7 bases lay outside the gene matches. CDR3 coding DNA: TGTGCCAGCAGCCATGGACAGGGGGCTAGGGAGACCCAGTACTTC. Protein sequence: CASSHGQGARETQYF.

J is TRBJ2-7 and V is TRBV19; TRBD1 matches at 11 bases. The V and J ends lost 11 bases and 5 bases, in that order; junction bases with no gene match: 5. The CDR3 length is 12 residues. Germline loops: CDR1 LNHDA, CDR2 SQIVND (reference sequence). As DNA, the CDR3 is TGTGCCTCCGGGACAGGGGGGAACGAGCAGTACTTC. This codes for CASGTGGNEQYF.

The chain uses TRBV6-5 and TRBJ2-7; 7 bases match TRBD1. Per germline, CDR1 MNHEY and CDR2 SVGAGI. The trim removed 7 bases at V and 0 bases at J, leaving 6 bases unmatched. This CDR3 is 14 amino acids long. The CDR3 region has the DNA TGTGCCAGCAAAGGGGACAGAAACTCCTACGAGCAGTACTTC. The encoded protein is CASKGDRNSYEQYF.

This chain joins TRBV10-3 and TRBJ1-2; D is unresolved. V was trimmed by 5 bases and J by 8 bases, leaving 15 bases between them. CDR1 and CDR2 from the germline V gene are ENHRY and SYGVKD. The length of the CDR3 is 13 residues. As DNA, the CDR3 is TGTGCCATCAGTCATGACGGGGTTGAAGGCTACACCTTC. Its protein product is CAISHDGVEGYTF.

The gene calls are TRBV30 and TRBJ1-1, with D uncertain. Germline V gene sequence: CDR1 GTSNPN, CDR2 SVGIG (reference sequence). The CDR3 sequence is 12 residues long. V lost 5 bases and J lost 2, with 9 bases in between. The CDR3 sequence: CAWGGGNTEAFF. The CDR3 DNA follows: TGTGCCTGGGGAGGCGGTAACACTGAAGCTTTCTTT. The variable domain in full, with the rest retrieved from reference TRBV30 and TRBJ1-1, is SQTIHQWPATLVQPVGSPLSLECTVEGTSNPNLYWYRQAAGRGLQLLFYSVGIGQISSEVPQNLSASRPQDRQFILSSKKLLLSDSGFYLCAWGGGNTEAFFGQGTRLTVV.

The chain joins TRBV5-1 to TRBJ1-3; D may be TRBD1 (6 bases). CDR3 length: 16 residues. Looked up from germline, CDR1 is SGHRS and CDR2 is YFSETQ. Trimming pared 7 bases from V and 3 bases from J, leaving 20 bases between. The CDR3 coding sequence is TGCGCCAGCTCCGAGGGGGAGGTTGCCAGTGGAAACACCATATATTTT. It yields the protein CASSEGEVASGNTIYF.

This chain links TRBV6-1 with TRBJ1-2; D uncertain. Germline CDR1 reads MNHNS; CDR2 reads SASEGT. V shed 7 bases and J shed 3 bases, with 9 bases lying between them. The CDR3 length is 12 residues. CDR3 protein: CASTRADYGYTF. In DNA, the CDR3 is TGTGCCAGCACACGGGCAGACTATGGCTACACCTTC.

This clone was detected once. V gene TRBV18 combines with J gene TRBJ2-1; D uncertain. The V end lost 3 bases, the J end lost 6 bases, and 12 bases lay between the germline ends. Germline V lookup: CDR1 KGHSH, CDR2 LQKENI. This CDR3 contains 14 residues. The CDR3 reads CASSPGIKGNEQFF. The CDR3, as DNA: TGTGCCAGCTCACCGGGGATAAAGGGCAATGAGCAGTTCTTC.

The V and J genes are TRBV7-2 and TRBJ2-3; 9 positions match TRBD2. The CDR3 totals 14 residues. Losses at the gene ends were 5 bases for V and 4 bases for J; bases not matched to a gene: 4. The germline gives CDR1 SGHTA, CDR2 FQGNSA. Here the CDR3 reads CASSAGGVPDTQYF. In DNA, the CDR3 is TGTGCCAGCAGCGCGGGGGGGGTCCCAGATACGCAGTATTTT.

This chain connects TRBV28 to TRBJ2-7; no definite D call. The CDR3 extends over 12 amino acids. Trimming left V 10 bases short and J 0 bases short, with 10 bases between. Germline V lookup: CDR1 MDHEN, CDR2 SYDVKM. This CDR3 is CATRTPSYEQYF. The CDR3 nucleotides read TGTGCCACCAGGACGCCCTCCTACGAGCAGTACTTC. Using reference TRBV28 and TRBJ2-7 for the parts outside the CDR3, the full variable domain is DVKVTQSSRYLVKRTGEKVFLECVQDMDHENMFWYRQDPGLGLRLIYFSYDVKMKEKGDIPEGYSVSREKKERFSLILESASTNQTSMYLCATRTPSYEQYFGPGTRLTVT.

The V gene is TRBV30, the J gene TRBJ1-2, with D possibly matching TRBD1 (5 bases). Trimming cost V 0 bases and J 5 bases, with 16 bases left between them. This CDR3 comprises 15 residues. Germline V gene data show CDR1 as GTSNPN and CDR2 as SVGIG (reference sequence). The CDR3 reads CAWSVSPRDGYGYTF. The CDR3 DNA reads TGTGCCTGGAGTGTATCCCCTAGGGACGGATATGGCTACACCTTC. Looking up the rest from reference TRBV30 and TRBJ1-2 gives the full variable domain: SQTIHQWPATLVQPVGSPLSLECTVEGTSNPNLYWYRQAAGRGLQLLFYSVGIGQISSEVPQNLSASRPQDRQFILSSKKLLLSDSGFYLCAWSVSPRDGYGYTFGSGTRLTVV.

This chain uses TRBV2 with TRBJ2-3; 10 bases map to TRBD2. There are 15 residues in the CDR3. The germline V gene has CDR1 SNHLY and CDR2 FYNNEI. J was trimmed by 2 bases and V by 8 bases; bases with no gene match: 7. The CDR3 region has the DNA TGTGCCAGCCGACTAGCGGGCTACCTCACAGATACGCAGTATTTT. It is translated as CASRLAGYLTDTQYF. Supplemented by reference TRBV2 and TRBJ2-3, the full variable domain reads EPEVTQTPSHQVTQMGQEVILRCVPISNHLYFYWYRQILGQKVEFLVSFYNNEISEKSEIFDDQFSVERPDGSNFTLKIRSTKLEDSAMYFCASRLAGYLTDTQYFGPGTRLTVL.

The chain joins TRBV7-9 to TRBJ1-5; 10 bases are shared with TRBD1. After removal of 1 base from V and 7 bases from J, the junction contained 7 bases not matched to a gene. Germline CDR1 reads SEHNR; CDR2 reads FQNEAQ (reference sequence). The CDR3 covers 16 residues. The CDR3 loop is CASSLVGTGAEQPQHF. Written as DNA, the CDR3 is TGTGCCAGCAGCTTAGTCGGGACAGGGGCTGAACAGCCCCAGCATTTT.

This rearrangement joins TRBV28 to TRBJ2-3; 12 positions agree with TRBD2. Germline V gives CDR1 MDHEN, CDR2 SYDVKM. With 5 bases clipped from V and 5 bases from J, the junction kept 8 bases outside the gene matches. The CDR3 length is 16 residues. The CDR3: CASSIPRGLAGDTQYF. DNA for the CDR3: TGTGCCAGCAGTATACCTCGGGGACTAGCGGGAGATACGCAGTATTTT.

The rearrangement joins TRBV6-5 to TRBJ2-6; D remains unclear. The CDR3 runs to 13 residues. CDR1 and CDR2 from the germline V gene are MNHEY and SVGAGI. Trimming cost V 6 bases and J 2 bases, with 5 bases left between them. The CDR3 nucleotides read TGTGCCAGCAGGGTCCCTGGGGCCAACGTCCTGACTTTC. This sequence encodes CASRVPGANVLTF.

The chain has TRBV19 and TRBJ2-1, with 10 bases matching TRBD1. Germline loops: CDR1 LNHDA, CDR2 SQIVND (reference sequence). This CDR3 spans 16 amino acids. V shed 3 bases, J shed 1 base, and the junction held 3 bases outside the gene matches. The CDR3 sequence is CASSIWTGGSYNEQFF. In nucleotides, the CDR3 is TGTGCCAGTAGTATTTGGACAGGGGGGTCCTACAATGAGCAGTTCTTC. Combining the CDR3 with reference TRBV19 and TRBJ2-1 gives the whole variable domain DGGITQSPKYLFRKEGQNVTLSCEQNLNHDAMYWYRQDPGQGLRLIYYSQIVNDFQKGDIAEGYSVSREKKESFPLTVTSAQKNPTAFYLCASSIWTGGSYNEQFFGPGTRLTVL.

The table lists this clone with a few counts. The DNA of the CDR3 is TGTGCCAGCTCACCAGGGGTCACCGGGGAGCTGTTTTTT. Its translation is CASSPGVTGELFF. The V and J genes are TRBV18 and TRBJ2-2, with no clear D. This CDR3 spans 13 amino acids. The V end was cut by 2 bases, the J end by 4 bases, with 5 bases between. Germline assignment: CDR1 KGHSH and CDR2 LQKENI.

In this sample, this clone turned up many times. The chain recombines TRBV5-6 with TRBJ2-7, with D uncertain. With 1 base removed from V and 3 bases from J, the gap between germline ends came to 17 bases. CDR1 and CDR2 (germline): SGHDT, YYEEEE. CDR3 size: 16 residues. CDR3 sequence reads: CASSLRSELIGYEQYF. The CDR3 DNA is TGTGCCAGCAGCTTGCGATCTGAACTCATCGGCTACGAGCAGTACTTC.

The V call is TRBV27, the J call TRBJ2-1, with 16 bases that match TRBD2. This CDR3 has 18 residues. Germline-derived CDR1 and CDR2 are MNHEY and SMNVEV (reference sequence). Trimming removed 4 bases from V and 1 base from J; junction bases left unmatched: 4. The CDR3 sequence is CASSSGLAGGPSYNEQFF. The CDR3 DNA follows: TGTGCCAGCAGTTCGGGACTAGCGGGGGGGCCGTCCTACAATGAGCAGTTCTTC.

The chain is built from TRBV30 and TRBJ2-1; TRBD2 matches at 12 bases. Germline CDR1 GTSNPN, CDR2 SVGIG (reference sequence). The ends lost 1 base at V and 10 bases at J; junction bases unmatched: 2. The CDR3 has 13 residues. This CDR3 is CAWSGTSGAEQFF. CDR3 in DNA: TGTGCCTGGAGTGGGACTAGCGGGGCAGAGCAGTTCTTC.

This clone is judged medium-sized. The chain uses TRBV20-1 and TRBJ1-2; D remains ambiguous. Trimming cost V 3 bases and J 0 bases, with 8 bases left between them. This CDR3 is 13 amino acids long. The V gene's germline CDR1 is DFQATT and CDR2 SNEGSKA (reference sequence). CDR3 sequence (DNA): TGCAGTGCTAGTGTTCGAGCTAACTATGGCTACACCTTC. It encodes CSASVRANYGYTF.

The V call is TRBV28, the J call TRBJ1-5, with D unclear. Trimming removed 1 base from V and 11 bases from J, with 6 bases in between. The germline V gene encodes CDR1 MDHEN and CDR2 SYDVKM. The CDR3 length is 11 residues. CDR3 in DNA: TGTGCCAGCAGTTTATTAGAGACCCAGCATTTT. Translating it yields CASSLLETQHF.

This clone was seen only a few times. In DNA form, the CDR3 reads TGTGCCAGTAGTACCCTGACATCTTTGAACACTGAAGCTTTCTTT. Its protein product is CASSTLTSLNTEAFF. This rearrangement joins TRBV19 to TRBJ1-1; no clear D gene. V lost 4 bases to trimming and J lost 0 bases, with 12 bases between them. CDR1 is LNHDA and CDR2 is SQIVND in the germline V gene (reference sequence). The CDR3 extends over 15 amino acids.

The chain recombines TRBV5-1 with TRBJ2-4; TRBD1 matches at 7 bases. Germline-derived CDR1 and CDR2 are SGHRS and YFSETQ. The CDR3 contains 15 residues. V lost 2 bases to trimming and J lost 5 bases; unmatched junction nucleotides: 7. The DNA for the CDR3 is TGCGCCAGCAGCTTAGGGCCCCAGGGGGAAAACATTCAGTACTTC. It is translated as CASSLGPQGENIQYF.

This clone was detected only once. CDR3 region: CASSQTRYEQYF. CDR3 nucleotides: TGTGCCAGCAGCCAGACGCGGTACGAGCAGTACTTC. The V and J genes are TRBV3-1 (or the pseudogene TRBV3-2) and TRBJ2-7; D is unclear. Germline V CDR1 and CDR2: LGHDT, YNNKEL (reference sequence). Trimming shortened V by 3 bases and J by 4 bases, and 7 bases separated the two germline ends. CDR3 size: 12 residues.

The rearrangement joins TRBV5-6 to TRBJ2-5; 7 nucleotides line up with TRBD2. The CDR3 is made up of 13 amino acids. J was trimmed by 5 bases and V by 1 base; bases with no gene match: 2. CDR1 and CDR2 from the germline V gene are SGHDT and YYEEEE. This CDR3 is CASSLRGGETQYF. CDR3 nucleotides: TGTGCCAGCAGCTTGAGGGGAGGGGAGACCCAGTACTTC.

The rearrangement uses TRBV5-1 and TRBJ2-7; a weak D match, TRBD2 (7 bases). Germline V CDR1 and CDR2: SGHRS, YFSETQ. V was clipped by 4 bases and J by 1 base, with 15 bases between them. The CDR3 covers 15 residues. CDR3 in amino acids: CASSPGASGSYEQYF. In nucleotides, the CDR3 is TGCGCCAGCAGCCCGGGGGCTAGCGGTTCCTACGAGCAGTACTTC.

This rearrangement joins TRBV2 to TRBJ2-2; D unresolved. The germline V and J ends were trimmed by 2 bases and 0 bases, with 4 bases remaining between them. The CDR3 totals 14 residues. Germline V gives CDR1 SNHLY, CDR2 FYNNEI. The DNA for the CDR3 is TGTGCCAGCAGTGAATCTACGAACACCGGGGAGCTGTTTTTT. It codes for CASSESTNTGELFF.

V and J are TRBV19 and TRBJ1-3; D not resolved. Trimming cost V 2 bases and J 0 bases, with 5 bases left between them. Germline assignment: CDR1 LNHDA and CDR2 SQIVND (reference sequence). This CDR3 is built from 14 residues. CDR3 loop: CASSIQISGNTIYF. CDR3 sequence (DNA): TGTGCCAGTAGTATACAGATCTCTGGAAACACCATATATTTT.

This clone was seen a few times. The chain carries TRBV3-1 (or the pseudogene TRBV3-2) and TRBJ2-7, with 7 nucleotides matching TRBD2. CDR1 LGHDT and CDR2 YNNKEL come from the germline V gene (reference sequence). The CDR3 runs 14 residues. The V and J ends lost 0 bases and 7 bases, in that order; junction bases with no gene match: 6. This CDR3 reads CASSQDQRGGEQYF. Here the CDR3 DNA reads TGTGCCAGCAGCCAAGATCAGCGGGGCGGTGAGCAGTACTTC.